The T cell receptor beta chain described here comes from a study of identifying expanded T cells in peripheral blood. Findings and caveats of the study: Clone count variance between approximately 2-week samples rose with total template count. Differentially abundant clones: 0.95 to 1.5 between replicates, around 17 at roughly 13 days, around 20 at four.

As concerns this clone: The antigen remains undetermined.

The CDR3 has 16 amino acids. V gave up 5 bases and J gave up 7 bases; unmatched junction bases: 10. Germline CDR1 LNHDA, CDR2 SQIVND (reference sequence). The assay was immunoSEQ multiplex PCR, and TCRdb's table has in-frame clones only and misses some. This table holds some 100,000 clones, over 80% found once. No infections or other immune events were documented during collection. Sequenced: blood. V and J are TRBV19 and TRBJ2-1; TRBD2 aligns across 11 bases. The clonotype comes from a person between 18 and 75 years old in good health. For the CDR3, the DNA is TGTGCCAGTAGTCCAGTAGCGGGGGGGCCTGGTAATGAGCAGTTCTTC. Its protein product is CASSPVAGGPGNEQFF.